Shown below are 10 T cell receptor beta chains from a single sample sequenced in a study of T cell changes during pregnancy in multiple sclerosis. Measured with immunoSEQ multiplex PCR; TCRdb has only the in-frame clones, and not every one. The top ten hold about 0.6% of the sample, which has just over 50,000 clones, approximately 92% seen once. Source: CD4+ T cells from peripheral blood mononuclear cells, taken after pregnancy. These receptors were collected from a female donor with multiple sclerosis, enrolled in a pregnancy study.

This chain links TRBV2 with TRBJ1-2; D gene unclear. The length of the CDR3 is 12 residues. Germline V gene data show CDR1 as SNHLY and CDR2 as FYNNEI. Trimming removed 2 bases at V and 4 bases at J, with 5 bases between. CDR3 bases: TGTGCCAGCAGTGAACAGATCTATGGCTACACCTTC. Translation gives CASSEQIYGYTF.

This clone was recorded once. The chain has TRBV20-1 and TRBJ2-1; possible D gene TRBD2, 7 bases. Trimming stripped 8 bases from V and 6 bases from J, with 11 bases between. The germline CDR1 and CDR2 sequences are DFQATT and SNEGSKA (reference sequence). The CDR3 covers 11 residues. The CDR3 nucleotides are TGCAGTCCCCGGGGGGCCAATGAGCAGTTCTTC. This codes for CSPRGANEQFF.

J is TRBJ1-2 and V is TRBV2, with a tentative D call TRBD1 (6 bases). Germline V CDR1 and CDR2: SNHLY, FYNNEI. The CDR3 is made up of 13 amino acids. Trimming stripped 6 bases from V and 12 bases from J, with 20 bases between. The CDR3 nucleotides are TGTGCCAGCAGGGGGACACCTATGGCGATTGACACCTTC. Its protein is CASRGTPMAIDTF.

The rearrangement uses TRBV5-1 and TRBJ2-7; the match to TRBD1 covers 10 bases. Per germline, CDR1 SGHRS and CDR2 YFSETQ. The ends lost 5 bases at V and 3 bases at J; junction bases unmatched: 2. The CDR3 length is 13 residues. CDR3 protein: CASRGTGVYEQYF. CDR3 nucleotide sequence: TGCGCCAGCAGGGGGACAGGGGTCTACGAGCAGTACTTC.

The rearrangement joins TRBV6-6 to TRBJ2-3; TRBD1 might be the D (6 bases). CDR1 MNHNY and CDR2 SVGAGI come from the germline V gene (reference sequence). Trimming removed 6 bases at V and 8 bases at J, with 12 bases between. The CDR3 length is 12 residues. CDR3 amino acids: CASSLGGATQYF. CDR3 DNA sequence: TGTGCCAGCAGCCTAGGGGGAGCTACGCAGTATTTT.

This chain joins TRBV5-8 and TRBJ2-3; 11 bases map to TRBD1. V shed 4 bases, J shed 3 bases, and the junction held 4 bases outside the gene matches. Germline V lookup: CDR1 SGHTS, CDR2 YDEGEE. The CDR3 runs 15 residues. The CDR3 region is CASSMDRGRTDTQYF. CDR3 in DNA: TGTGCCAGCAGCATGGACAGGGGGCGAACAGATACGCAGTATTTT.

The CDR3 bases are TGTGCCAGCAAAAGAACCCCGACTGCCTACGAGCAGTACTTC. It encodes CASKRTPTAYEQYF. This chain links TRBV6-1 with TRBJ2-7; D unresolved. V was shortened by 7 bases and J by 2 bases, with 15 bases between the two germline ends. Germline CDR1 and CDR2: MNHNS and SASEGT. CDR3 size: 14 residues.

The V gene is TRBV13, the J gene TRBJ2-3; D is perhaps TRBD1 (6 bases). From germline, CDR1 is PRHDT and CDR2 FYEKMQ (reference sequence). V was clipped by 6 bases and J by 0 bases, with 19 bases between them. The CDR3 loop spans 17 amino acids. CDR3 bases: TGTGCCAGCAGTCAAGGGCCCCATAGGGGGAGCACAGATACGCAGTATTTT. This translates into CASSQGPHRGSTDTQYF.

The V call is TRBV7-9, the J call TRBJ2-1; TRBD2 agrees at 9 bases. The germline V gene encodes CDR1 SEHNR and CDR2 FQNEAQ (reference sequence). CDR3 length: 18 amino acids. Losses at the gene ends were 4 bases for V and 4 bases for J; bases not matched to a gene: 14. CDR3 sequence: CASSWIGSSGKFYNEQFF. The CDR3 DNA reads TGTGCCAGCAGCTGGATAGGGTCTAGCGGGAAGTTTTACAATGAGCAGTTCTTC.

The chain has TRBV11-2 and TRBJ2-1, with 10 bases matching TRBD1. Germline V gene sequence: CDR1 SGHAT, CDR2 FQNNGV. The CDR3 has 14 amino acids. V gave up 7 bases and J gave up 7 bases; unmatched junction bases: 7. CDR3 coding DNA: TGTGCCAGCACCAGACAGGGGGCGCTTAATGAGCAGTTCTTC. As protein: CASTRQGALNEQFF. Based on the CDR3 plus reference TRBV11-2 and TRBJ2-1, the full variable domain is EAGVAQSPRYKIIEKRQSVAFWCNPISGHATLYWYQQILGQGPKLLIQFQNNGVVDDSQLPKDRFSAERLKGVDSTLKIQPAKLEDSAVYLCASTRQGALNEQFFGPGTRLTVL.